This record covers a single T cell receptor beta chain. Original handling: Reference gene primers were amplified, and this amplification served to estimate nucleated cell counts. Some clones are missing from TCRdb's copy, which holds only in-frame ones; the method was immunoSEQ multiplex PCR. D and trimming come from the DNA, and the V and J calls and clone size come from that table. The table records around 70,000 clones, 85% to 90% of them present only once. This record belongs to a study of blood T cell repertoires in COVID-19. Study-level information: Both acute and convalescent COVID-19 samples were obtained from the United States, Italy and Spain.

In germline, CDR1 is ENHRY, CDR2 SYGVKD. V was shortened by 11 bases and J by 0 bases, with 13 bases between the two germline ends. This CDR3 has 13 amino acids. The rearrangement links TRBV10-3 to TRBJ1-2; weak D call: TRBD1 (6 bases). The sequenced sample consisted of peripheral blood. This receptor was taken from a man aged 55-75 years with acute or convalescent COVID-19. The CDR3 sequence: CAAHRATNYGYTF. For the CDR3, the DNA is TGTGCCGCCCACAGGGCAACTAACTATGGCTACACCTTC.